This T cell receptor (beta chain) emerged from a study of OX40 agonist ivuxolimab in advanced cancers. Some clones are missing from TCRdb's copy, which holds only in-frame ones; the method was immunoSEQ multiplex PCR. The sample lists some 80,000 clones, less than 85% occurring once. This CDR3 spans 15 amino acids. Germline V CDR1 and CDR2: MNHEY, SMNVEV (reference sequence). V lost 6 bases to trimming and J lost 0 bases, with 12 bases between them. The chain has TRBV27 and TRBJ2-1; weak D call: TRBD2 (6 bases). The sequencing here drew on CD4+ or CD8+ T cells sorted from blood, taken in a trial of the OX40 agonist ivuxolimab. The sequence was collected from an adult with an advanced solid tumor such as melanoma, head and neck, liver or kidney cancer. The CDR3 sequence: CASSLLGSSYNEQFF. Written as DNA, the CDR3 is TGTGCCAGCAGCTTACTCGGGAGCTCCTACAATGAGCAGTTCTTC.